What follows are 23 T cell receptor beta chains derived from one specimen sequenced in a study of blood T cells in healthy people across ages. With a J-beta primer mix and a sample-barcoded 5' primer, a second PCR ran about 6 to 11 cycles. TCRdb reprocessed the 5' RACE reads via MiXCR and lists one record per CDR3 protein. The repertoire holds more than 1.4 million distinct CDR3 sequences, with 40% to 50% as singletons. Source material: blood. These receptor sequences come from a woman younger than 35 in good health.

V usage is TRBV9 and J usage is TRBJ2-3; TRBD1 aligns across 9 bases. Germline trimming cut 3 bases from V and 0 bases from J; bases unmatched to any gene: 5. The CDR3 loop spans 16 amino acids. Looked up from germline, CDR1 is SGDLS and CDR2 is YYNGEE. The chain's CDR3 is CASSEWTGASTDTQYF. The CDR3 nucleotides read TGTGCCAGCAGCGAATGGACAGGGGCGAGCACAGATACGCAGTATTTT. Filled out from reference TRBV9 and TRBJ2-3, the complete variable domain reads DSGVTQTPKHLITATGQRVTLRCSPRSGDLSVYWYQQSLDQGLQFLIQYYNGEERAKGNILERFSAQQFPDLHSELNLSSLELGDSALYFCASSEWTGASTDTQYFGPGTRLTVL.

Only a few counts were recorded for this clonotype. The chain carries TRBV7-9 and TRBJ1-1, with 7 bases lining up with TRBD1. V dropped 2 bases and J dropped 3; count of bases not matched to a gene: 3. CDR1 and CDR2 from the germline V gene are SEHNR and FQNEAQ (reference sequence). The CDR3 loop spans 14 amino acids. The CDR3 DNA reads TGTGCCAGCAGCTTAACAGGGGACTACACTGAAGCTTTCTTT. It translates to CASSLTGDYTEAFF.

The chain uses TRBV30 and TRBJ2-4; D gene ambiguous. V was cut by 1 base and J by 8 bases, with 18 bases left in between. CDR3 length equals 15 residues. Germline V gene lookup returns CDR1 GTSNPN and CDR2 SVGIG (reference sequence). DNA of the CDR3: TGTGCCTGGAGTGCCGAGGTTTCCAGACGCGACATTCAGTACTTC. Translation: CAWSAEVSRRDIQYF.

This clonotype occurred a few times. The chain is built from TRBV11-2 and TRBJ2-7; 7 nucleotides line up with TRBD1. CDR1 is SGHAT and CDR2 is FQNNGV in the germline V gene. The J segment lost 3 bases and the V segment lost 6 bases, leaving 8 bases of the junction unmatched. The CDR3 has 14 residues. CDR3 coding DNA: TGTGCCAGCAGACCTCCGGGACAGTTCTACGAGCAGTACTTC. Residues: CASRPPGQFYEQYF.

The rearrangement links TRBV7-2 to TRBJ1-2; D is uncertain. Germline V gene sequence: CDR1 SGHTA, CDR2 FQGNSA. V was cut by 5 bases and J by 6 bases, with 13 bases left in between. This CDR3 spans 13 amino acids. CDR3 DNA sequence: TGTGCCAGCAGCGTAATGGGAGTAGATGGCTACACCTTC. It specifies CASSVMGVDGYTF.

This clonotype has only a few counts. The V and J genes are TRBV20-1 and TRBJ2-3; TRBD1 matches at 10 bases. The junction had 5 bases not matched to a gene; V was cut back by 5 bases and J by 3 bases. The CDR3 consists of 14 residues. CDR1 is DFQATT and CDR2 is SNEGSKA in the germline V gene (reference sequence). CDR3: CSAGGTGETDTQYF. CDR3 nucleotide sequence: TGCAGTGCTGGAGGGACAGGGGAAACAGATACGCAGTATTTT.

The V gene is TRBV11-1, the J gene TRBJ1-1, with unresolved D. Trimming removed 1 base from V and 5 bases from J, with 17 bases in between. CDR3 length equals 16 residues. Germline-derived CDR1 and CDR2 are SGHAT and FQDESV (reference sequence). CDR3 bases: TGTGCCAGCAGCTTAGGCGCCCTCGGGGAGGTTACTGAAGCTTTCTTT. It translates to CASSLGALGEVTEAFF.

This clonotype was counted a few times. V and J are TRBV7-9 and TRBJ1-5; D remains unclear. Germline CDR1 reads SEHNR; CDR2 reads FQNEAQ (reference sequence). The CDR3 loop spans 16 amino acids. V lost 1 base to trimming and J lost 4 bases, with 14 bases between them. DNA for the CDR3: TGTGCCAGCAGCTTAGTGGACGGAAACTTTAATCAGCCCCAGCATTTT. Its translation: CASSLVDGNFNQPQHF.

J is TRBJ2-5 and V is TRBV20-1, with TRBD2 identical over 9 bases. CDR1 and CDR2 from the germline V gene are DFQATT and SNEGSKA (reference sequence). With 1 base clipped from V and 4 bases from J, the junction kept 7 bases outside the gene matches. The CDR3 totals 15 residues. The CDR3: CSARVSAGGRETQYF. In DNA form, the CDR3 reads TGCAGTGCTAGAGTCTCTGCGGGGGGGCGAGAGACCCAGTACTTC.

The chain couples TRBV3-1 to TRBJ2-4; either TRBD1 or TRBD2 may supply D (6 bases each). Per germline, CDR1 LGHDT and CDR2 YNNKEL (reference sequence). The germline V and J ends were trimmed by 8 bases and 13 bases, with 18 bases remaining between them. The CDR3 is made up of 12 amino acids. Here the CDR3 DNA reads TGTGCCAGCCAGGGGTCCCCTCGGGAGCAGTACTTC. Encoded protein: CASQGSPREQYF. Combining the CDR3 with reference TRBV3-1 and TRBJ2-4 gives the whole variable domain DTAVSQTPKYLVTQMGNDKSIKCEQNLGHDTMYWYKQDSKKFLKIMFSYNNKELIINETVPNRFSPKSPDKAHLNLHINSLELGDSAVYFCASQGSPREQYFGAGTRLSVL.

This clonotype turned up a few times. For the CDR3, the DNA is TGTGCCAGCAGTCTCACTAGCGGGGTAGCCTACAATGAGCAGTTCTTC. Protein: CASSLTSGVAYNEQFF. The chain recombines TRBV6-5 with TRBJ2-1; TRBD2 agrees at 10 bases. Trimming cost V 5 bases and J 2 bases; bases outside gene matches: 6. Germline values: CDR1 MNHEY, CDR2 SVGAGI. The CDR3 totals 16 residues.

V and J are TRBV2 and TRBJ1-1; tentatively, D is TRBD1 (5 bases). CDR1 and CDR2 (germline): SNHLY, FYNNEI. V shed 10 bases and J shed 5 bases, with 17 bases lying between them. This CDR3 comprises 13 residues. This chain's CDR3 is CATQIGGRTEAFF. The CDR3 region has the DNA TGTGCCACCCAAATTGGGGGGAGGACTGAAGCTTTCTTT.

Remarks on this clonotype: The junction and the germline gene differ at one end; a read error may be behind it. DNA for the CDR3: TGTGCCAGCACTTGGACTAACGGCGGAAATGAGCAGTACTTT. It yields the protein CASTWTNGGNEQYF. V gene TRBV7-6 combines with J gene TRBJ2-5, with D perhaps TRBD2 (6 bases). Germline V gene sequence: CDR1 SGHVS, CDR2 FNYEAQ. This CDR3 has 14 amino acids.

The chain recombines TRBV7-9 with TRBJ2-1; TRBD2 aligns across 8 bases. The CDR3 covers 16 residues. The germline V gene has CDR1 SEHNR and CDR2 FQNEAQ (reference sequence). V trimming: 5 bases; J trimming: 10 bases; junction bases outside the gene matches: 16. The CDR3 DNA is TGTGCCAGCAGCCAGCGGGGGCTAATCGATCCATGGGAGCAGTTCTTC. Amino acid sequence: CASSQRGLIDPWEQFF.

V is TRBV2 and J is TRBJ1-4; TRBD1 might be the D (5 bases). This CDR3 region has 15 residues. Trimming cost V 1 base and J 8 bases, with 14 bases left between them. The germline V gene encodes CDR1 SNHLY and CDR2 FYNNEI. The CDR3 spells CASSEGGGLGEKLFF. The CDR3 DNA reads as TGTGCCAGCAGTGAAGGGGGGGGGTTAGGCGAAAAACTGTTTTTT.

About this clonotype itself: At one end, the junction sequence differs from germline, possibly due to a read error. Here the CDR3 DNA reads TGTGCCAACAGTGGGTTGGTCGAGGCGCAGTATTTT. It is translated as CANSGLVEAQYF. The chain recombines TRBV12-3 or TRBV12-4 with TRBJ2-3, with no clear D. The CDR3 runs 12 residues.

CDR3 loop: CASRDRTSYNEQFF. In DNA, the CDR3 is TGTGCCAGCAGGGACAGAACCTCCTACAATGAGCAGTTCTTC. The chain uses TRBV25-1 and TRBJ2-1; possibly TRBD1 for D (6 bases). Germline CDR1 MGHDK, CDR2 SYGVNS. This CDR3 is built from 14 residues. Trimming shortened V by 6 bases and J by 0 bases, and 9 bases separated the two germline ends.

The CDR3, as DNA: TGCAGTGTCCGGAATCCACTGAACACTGAAGCTTTCTTT. It encodes CSVRNPLNTEAFF. V gene TRBV20-1 combines with J gene TRBJ1-1, with D hard to call. Germline assignment: CDR1 DFQATT and CDR2 SNEGSKA (reference sequence). V lost 7 bases and J 0 bases, leaving 12 bases between the germline ends. This CDR3 is built from 13 residues.

The gene calls are TRBV12-3 or TRBV12-4 and TRBJ1-3; a possible D gene is TRBD1 (6 bases). CDR3 length: 14 residues. V was pared by 5 bases and J by 4 bases, with 12 bases between. Here the CDR3 reads CASSVRGPGNTIYF. The CDR3 DNA sequence: TGTGCCAGCAGTGTCCGGGGGCCCGGAAACACCATATATTTT.

The gene calls are TRBV9 and TRBJ2-3; D possibly corresponds to TRBD1 (5 bases). Trimming took 0 bases from V and 2 from J, leaving 10 bases between them. Per germline, CDR1 SGDLS and CDR2 YYNGEE. The length of the CDR3 is 15 residues. The CDR3 is CASSVGRTPTDTQYF. DNA for the CDR3: TGTGCCAGCAGCGTAGGCCGGACACCCACAGATACGCAGTATTTT.

The chain is built from TRBV20-1 and TRBJ2-4; 8 positions match TRBD2. The J call may be in error: the DNA end matches TRBJ2-7 better. Germline lookup yields CDR1 DFQATT and CDR2 SNEGSKA (reference sequence). There are 12 residues in the CDR3. CDR3 bases: TGCAGTGCTCCGGGACTAGGCTACGAGCAGTACTTC. This gives the protein CSAPGLGYEQYF.

The chain recombines TRBV10-2 with TRBJ2-5; D call uncertain. The J call may not be correct, given that the DNA end is closer to TRBJ2-7. The CDR3 is 11 residues long. The V gene's germline CDR1 is WSHSY and CDR2 SAAADI. The CDR3 is CASRMAYEQYF. Here the CDR3 DNA reads TGCGCCAGCAGAATGGCATACGAGCAGTACTTC.

This clonotype showed up just a few times. The rearrangement uses TRBV27 and TRBJ2-7; 10 bases align to TRBD1. Trimming removed 3 bases from V and 4 bases from J; junction bases left unmatched: 6. CDR1 is MNHEY and CDR2 is SMNVEV in the germline V gene (reference sequence). The CDR3 extends over 15 amino acids. CDR3 nucleotides: TGTGCCAGCAGTTTCTGGACAGGGGGTCAATACGAGCAGTACTTC. Amino acid sequence: CASSFWTGGQYEQYF.